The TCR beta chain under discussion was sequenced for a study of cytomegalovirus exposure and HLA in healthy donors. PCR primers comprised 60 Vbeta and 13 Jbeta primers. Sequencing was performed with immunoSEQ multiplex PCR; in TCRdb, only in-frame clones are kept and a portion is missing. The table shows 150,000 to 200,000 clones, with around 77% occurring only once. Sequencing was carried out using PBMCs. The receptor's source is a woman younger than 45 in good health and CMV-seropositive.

The CDR3 bases are TGTGCCAGCAGCGTAGGTATAGCGGGAGCGAGCACAGATACGCAGTATTTT. Translated: CASSVGIAGASTDTQYF. This chain connects TRBV9 to TRBJ2-3; 9 positions match TRBD2. After removal of 0 bases from V and 0 bases from J, the junction contained 5 bases not matched to a gene. There are 17 residues in the CDR3. Germline V lookup: CDR1 SGDLS, CDR2 YYNGEE.